This T cell receptor beta chain was found in a study of blood T cell repertoires in COVID-19. As processed by the authors: Amplification of reference gene primers provided the estimated nucleated cell counts. This table comes from immunoSEQ multiplex PCR, and its TCRdb copy is limited to in-frame clones, with some not included. V, J and clone size were drawn from that table, and D and trimming were deduced from the DNA. The sample holds 150,000 to 190,000 clones, 76% seen once. The source material was peripheral blood. The sequence derives from a woman older than 75 with acute or convalescent COVID-19.

For the CDR3, the DNA is TGTGCCAGCAGCTCCGGCGGGGCCGGGGCCAACGTCCTGACTTTC. Its translation: CASSSGGAGANVLTF. The V gene is TRBV6-6, the J gene TRBJ2-6, with TRBD2 as a possible D gene (6 bases). CDR3 size: 15 residues. Trimming took 6 bases from V and 4 from J, leaving 13 bases between them. Germline values: CDR1 MNHNY, CDR2 SVGAGI (reference sequence).